These 7 T cell receptor beta chains originate from one sample sequenced in a study of T-cell memory formation after mild COVID-19 (TCRdb year 2021). The receptor library was made with 5' RACE. Sequencing used an Illumina NovaSeq 6000. In TCRdb, the public reads were trimmed at Q25 with fastp and aligned with MiXCR, with productive beta chains retained. Every CDR3 protein is listed once, alongside the most common genes and DNA of its rows. The sample records under 50,000 distinct CDR3 sequences, about 28% of which are singletons. The biggest ten clones account for about two fifths of the sample. The sequencing input was PBMCs or a T cell subset sorted from them (not recorded which). Every receptor here comes from a man aged 18-30 years who had mild COVID-19 (a few samples of this study predate the infection). The sample titles of this study are shuffled in the database, so cell type and time point are left out; the donor was told from shared clones.

This clonotype appeared a few times. The CDR3: CASSWTGGSGANVLTF. The CDR3 DNA is TGTGCCAGCAGTTGGACAGGGGGCTCTGGGGCCAACGTCCTGACTTTC. The chain joins TRBV6-2 or TRBV6-3 to TRBJ2-6; 10 nucleotides agree with TRBD1. After removal of 4 bases from V and 0 bases from J, the junction contained 0 bases not matched to a gene. CDR3 length: 16 residues. Germline CDR1 is MNHEY and CDR2 is SVGEGT.

This clonotype showed up just a few times. This chain uses TRBV2 with TRBJ2-7; TRBD1 is a possible D gene (5 bases). V gave up 1 base and J gave up 3 bases, with 7 bases separating them. Germline CDR1 and CDR2: SNHLY and FYNNEI. The CDR3 sequence is 13 residues long. The CDR3 DNA is TGTGCCAGCAGTGAAGAGGGGATCTACGAGCAGTACGTC. It encodes CASSEEGIYEQYV.

CDR3 protein: CASHRSTENTGELFF. CDR3 coding DNA: TGTGCCAGCCACCGCTCGACAGAGAACACCGGGGAGCTGTTTTTT. This rearrangement joins TRBV5-8 to TRBJ2-2; a possible D gene is TRBD1 (5 bases). CDR1 and CDR2 (germline): SGHTS, YDEGEE. This CDR3 comprises 15 residues. Trimming stripped 7 bases from V and 1 base from J, with 14 bases between.

This clonotype was picked up a small number of times. The V gene is TRBV7-6, the J gene TRBJ2-3; TRBD1 aligns across 7 bases. Per the germline V gene, CDR1 is SGHVS and CDR2 is FNYEAQ. Losses at the gene ends were 3 bases for V and 3 bases for J; bases not matched to a gene: 3. This CDR3 has 14 amino acids. For the CDR3, the DNA is TGTGCCAGCAGCTTCCAGGGGGAGACAGATACGCAGTATTTT. It codes for CASSFQGETDTQYF.

CDR3 region: CAIQAGANVLTF. The CDR3 nucleotides are TGTGCCATCCAGGCTGGGGCCAACGTCCTGACTTTC. The chain recombines TRBV15 with TRBJ2-6; D is uncertain. Germline CDR1 is LNHNV and CDR2 is YYDKDF (reference sequence). The V and J ends lost 10 bases and 2 bases respectively, with 6 bases between them. The length of the CDR3 is 12 residues.

V usage is TRBV28 and J usage is TRBJ1-6; D not certain. The germline V gene encodes CDR1 MDHEN and CDR2 SYDVKM. The V end was cut by 2 bases, the J end by 8 bases, with 7 bases between. The CDR3 has 13 amino acids. CDR3 DNA: TGTGCCAGCAGTTTAACCAGGCATTCACCCCTCCACTTT. Translated, it gives CASSLTRHSPLHF.

This clonotype was detected a few times. The chain links TRBV7-9 to TRBJ2-5; D is ambiguous. The CDR3 is 12 amino acids. The germline gives CDR1 SEHNR, CDR2 FQNEAQ (reference sequence). V gave up 7 bases and J gave up 5 bases, with 11 bases separating them. This CDR3 is CASTRVGETQYF. CDR3 bases: TGTGCCAGCACCCGGGTTGGGGAGACCCAGTACTTC.